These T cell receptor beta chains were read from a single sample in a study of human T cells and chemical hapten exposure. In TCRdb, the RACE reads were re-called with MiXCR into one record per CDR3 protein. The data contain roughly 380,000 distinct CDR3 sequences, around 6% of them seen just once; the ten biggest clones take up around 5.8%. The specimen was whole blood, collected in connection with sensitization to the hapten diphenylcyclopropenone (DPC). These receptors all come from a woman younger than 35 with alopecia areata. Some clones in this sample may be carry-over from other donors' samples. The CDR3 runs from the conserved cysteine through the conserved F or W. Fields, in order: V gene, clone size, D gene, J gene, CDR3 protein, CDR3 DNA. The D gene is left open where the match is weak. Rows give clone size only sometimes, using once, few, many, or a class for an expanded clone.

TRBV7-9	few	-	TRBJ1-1	CASSPTSNTEAFF	TGTGCCAGCAGCCCCACATCGAACACTGAAGCTTTCTTT
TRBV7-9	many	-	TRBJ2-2	CASSLVGNTGELFF	TGTGCCAGCAGCTTAGTCGGGAACACCGGGGAGCTGTTTTTT
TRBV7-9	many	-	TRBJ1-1	CASSSAGPAEAFF	TGTGCCAGCAGTTCGGCAGGCCCAGCTGAAGCTTTCTTT
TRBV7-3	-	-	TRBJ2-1	CASSLGAGRTNEQFF	TGTGCCAGCAGCTTAGGGGCAGGCCGCACCAATGAGCAGTTCTTC
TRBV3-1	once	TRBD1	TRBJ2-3	CASSYQQDDRGADTQYF	TGTGCCAGCAGCTACCAGCAAGATGACAGGGGGGCAGATACGCAGTATTTT
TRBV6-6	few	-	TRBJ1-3	CASSSLSRSGNTIYF	TGTGCCAGCAGTTCCCTGTCCCGGTCTGGAAACACCATATATTTT
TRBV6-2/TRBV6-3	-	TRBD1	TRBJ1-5	CASSYSDRGNQPQHF	TGTGCCAGCAGTTACTCCGACAGGGGAAATCAGCCCCAGCATTTT
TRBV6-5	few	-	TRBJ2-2	CASSAGGSTGELFF	TGTGCCAGCAGCGCTGGGGGTAGCACCGGGGAGCTGTTTTTT
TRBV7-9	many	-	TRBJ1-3	CASSRYTVQGHSGNTIYF	TGTGCCAGCAGCCGCTACACCGTTCAGGGCCACTCTGGAAACACCATATATTTT
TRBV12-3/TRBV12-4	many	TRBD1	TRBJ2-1	CASSLGQGSYNEQFF	TGTGCCAGCTCACTTGGACAGGGGTCCTACAATGAGCAGTTCTTC
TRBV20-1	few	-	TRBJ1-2	CSAGQGKLDYGYTF	TGCAGTGCTGGGCAGGGAAAACTTGACTATGGCTACACCTTC